This TCR beta chain was captured by sequencing in a study of cytomegalovirus exposure and HLA in healthy donors. Study-wide background: A prior study identified some 100 million unique TCR beta sequences from roughly 180 million T cells.

Whole-study results and caveats: CMV serostatus was the sole immune exposure information available.

The PCR made use of 60 Vbeta and 13 Jbeta primers. Source study methods: Roughly 12 million of about 88 million unique TCR beta chains were shared, per a later count. Method: immunoSEQ multiplex PCR; TCRdb's copy keeps in-frame clones and lacks some. Clonal size and the V and J genes are those of that table, whereas D and trimming came from the DNA. Altogether fewer than 200,000 clones are present, almost 80% being singletons, with the ten largest covering approximately 6.3%. Germline CDR1 reads SQVTM; CDR2 reads ANQGSEA. Trimming left V 6 bases short and J 10 bases short, with 22 bases between. This CDR3 spans 15 amino acids. Comments on this clone: Antigen unknown.

The receptor was isolated from a man aged 35 to 55 in good health and CMV-seropositive. Source material: PBMCs. This chain links TRBV29-1 with TRBJ1-6; D is possibly TRBD1 (6 bases). The CDR3 sequence is CSVLVAGARGSPLHF. CDR3 nucleotide sequence: TGCAGCGTCCTCGTTGCAGGGGCCAGGGGATCACCCCTCCACTTT.